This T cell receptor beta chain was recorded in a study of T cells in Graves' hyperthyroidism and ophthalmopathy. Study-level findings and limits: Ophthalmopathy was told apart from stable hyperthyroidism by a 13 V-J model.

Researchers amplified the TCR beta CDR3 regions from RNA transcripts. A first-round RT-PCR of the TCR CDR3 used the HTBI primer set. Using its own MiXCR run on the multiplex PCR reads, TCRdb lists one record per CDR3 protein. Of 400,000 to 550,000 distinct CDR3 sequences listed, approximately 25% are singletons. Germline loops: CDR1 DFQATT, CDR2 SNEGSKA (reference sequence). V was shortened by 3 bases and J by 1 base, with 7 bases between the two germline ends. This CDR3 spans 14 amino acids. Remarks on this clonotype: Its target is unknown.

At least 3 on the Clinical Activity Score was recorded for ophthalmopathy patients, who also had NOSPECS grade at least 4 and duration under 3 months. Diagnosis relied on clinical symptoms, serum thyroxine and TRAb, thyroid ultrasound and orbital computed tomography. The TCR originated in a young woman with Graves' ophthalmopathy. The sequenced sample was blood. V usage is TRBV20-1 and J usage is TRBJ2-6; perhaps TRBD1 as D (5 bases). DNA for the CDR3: TGCAGTGCTAGCGACAGATCTGGGGCCAACGTCCTGACTTTC. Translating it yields CSASDRSGANVLTF.